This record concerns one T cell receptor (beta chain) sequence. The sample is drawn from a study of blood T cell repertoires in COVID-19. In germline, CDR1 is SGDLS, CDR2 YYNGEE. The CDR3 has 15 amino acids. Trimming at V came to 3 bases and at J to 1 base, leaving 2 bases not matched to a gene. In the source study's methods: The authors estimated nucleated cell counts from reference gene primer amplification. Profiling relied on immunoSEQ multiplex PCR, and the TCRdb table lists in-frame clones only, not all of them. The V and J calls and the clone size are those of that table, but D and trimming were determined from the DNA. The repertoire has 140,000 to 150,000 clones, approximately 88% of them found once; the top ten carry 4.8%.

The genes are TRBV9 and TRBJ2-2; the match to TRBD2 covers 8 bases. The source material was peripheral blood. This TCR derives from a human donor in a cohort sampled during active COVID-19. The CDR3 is CASSAAGGNTGELFF. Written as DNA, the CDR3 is TGTGCCAGCAGCGCTGCGGGGGGGAACACCGGGGAGCTGTTTTTT.